This TCR beta chain was profiled in a study of human T cells and chemical hapten exposure. The wider study: Variation in per-sample TCR yields came mainly from small pooled library volume differences.

General study points: TCRs above 1 in 1000 frequency did not change with DPC sensitization.

Indicated time point: patch test 2, 6 weeks after DPC sensitization. As to treatment: therapeutic diphenylcyclopropenone sensitization with weekly scalp DPC. Donors, patients with alopecia ranging from 18 to 70 years old and judged suitable for DPC, provided samples. Of note for this clonotype: Its antigen is not identified.

Individual cDNA molecules in this library carried unique molecular identifiers. TCRdb passed the RACE reads through MiXCR, listing each CDR3 protein once. The sample carries about 54,000 distinct CDR3 sequences, about 9.9% recorded once. The sequencing here drew on whole blood, taken in connection with sensitization to the hapten diphenylcyclopropenone (DPC). The TCR was taken from a woman between 45 and 65 years old with alopecia areata. Some clones in this sample may be carry-over from other donors' samples.

The CDR3 DNA follows: TGCAGCGTTCGACAGGGTCGAGAGACCCAGTACTTC. Amino acid sequence: CSVRQGRETQYF. V usage is TRBV29-1 and J usage is TRBJ2-5, with TRBD1 matching over 7 bases. The CDR3 consists of 12 residues. V lost 5 bases and J lost 4; bases outside the gene matches: 4. CDR1 is SQVTM, CDR2 ANQGSEA, per germline.